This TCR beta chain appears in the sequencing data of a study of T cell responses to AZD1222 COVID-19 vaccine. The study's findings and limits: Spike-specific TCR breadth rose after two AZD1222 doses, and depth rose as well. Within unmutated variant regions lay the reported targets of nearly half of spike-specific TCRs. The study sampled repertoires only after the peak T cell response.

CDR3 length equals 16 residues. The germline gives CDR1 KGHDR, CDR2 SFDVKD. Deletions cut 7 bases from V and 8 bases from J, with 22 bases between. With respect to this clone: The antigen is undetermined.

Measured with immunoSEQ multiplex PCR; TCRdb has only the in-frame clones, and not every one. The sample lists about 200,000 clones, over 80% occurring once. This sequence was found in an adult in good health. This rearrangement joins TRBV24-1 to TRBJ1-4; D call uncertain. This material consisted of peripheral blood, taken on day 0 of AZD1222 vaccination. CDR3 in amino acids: CATSPGEGRLREKLFF. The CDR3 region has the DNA TGTGCCACCAGCCCCGGGGAGGGCCGACTCAGGGAAAAACTGTTTTTT.